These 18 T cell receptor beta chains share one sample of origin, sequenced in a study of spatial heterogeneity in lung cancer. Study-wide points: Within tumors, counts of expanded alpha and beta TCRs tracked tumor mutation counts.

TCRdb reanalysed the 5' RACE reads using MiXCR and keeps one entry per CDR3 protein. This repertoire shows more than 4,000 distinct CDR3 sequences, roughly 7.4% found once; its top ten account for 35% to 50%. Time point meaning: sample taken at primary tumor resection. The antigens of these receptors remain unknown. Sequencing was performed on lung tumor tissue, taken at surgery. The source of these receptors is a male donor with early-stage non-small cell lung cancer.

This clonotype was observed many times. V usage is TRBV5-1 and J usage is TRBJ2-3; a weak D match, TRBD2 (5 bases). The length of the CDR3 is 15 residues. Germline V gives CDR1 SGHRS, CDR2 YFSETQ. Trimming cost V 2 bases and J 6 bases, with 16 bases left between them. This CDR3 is CASSFPSYDGDTQYF. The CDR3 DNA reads TGCGCCAGCAGCTTTCCTAGCTACGATGGGGATACGCAGTATTTT.

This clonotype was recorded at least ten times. For the CDR3, the DNA is TGCAGTGCTAGAGAACCCACGCTGAAGGGCTATGGCTACACCTTC. It is translated as CSAREPTLKGYGYTF. This chain links TRBV20-1 with TRBJ1-2; D unclear. Trimming left V 0 bases short and J 4 bases short, with 15 bases between. The CDR3 extends over 15 amino acids. Looked up from germline, CDR1 is DFQATT and CDR2 is SNEGSKA (reference sequence).

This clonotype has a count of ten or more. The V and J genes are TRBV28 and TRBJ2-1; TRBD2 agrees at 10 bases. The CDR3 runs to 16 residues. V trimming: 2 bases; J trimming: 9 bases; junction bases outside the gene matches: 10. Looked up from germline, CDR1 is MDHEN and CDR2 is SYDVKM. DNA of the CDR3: TGTGCCAGCAGTTTAGCCCCTAGCGGGAGCTTGGGTGAGCAGTTCTTC. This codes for CASSLAPSGSLGEQFF.

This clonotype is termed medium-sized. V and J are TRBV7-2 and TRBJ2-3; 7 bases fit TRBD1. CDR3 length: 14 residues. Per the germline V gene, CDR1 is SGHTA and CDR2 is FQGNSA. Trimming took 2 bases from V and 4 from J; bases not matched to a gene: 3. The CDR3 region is CASSLFQGADTQYF. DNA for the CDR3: TGTGCCAGCAGCTTATTTCAGGGGGCAGATACGCAGTATTTT.

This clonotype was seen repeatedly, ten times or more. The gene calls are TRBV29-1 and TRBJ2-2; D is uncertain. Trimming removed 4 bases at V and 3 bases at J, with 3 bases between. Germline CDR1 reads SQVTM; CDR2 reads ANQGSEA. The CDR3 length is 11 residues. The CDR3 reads CSVGDTGELFF. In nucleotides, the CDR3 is TGCAGCGTTGGAGACACCGGGGAGCTGTTTTTT.

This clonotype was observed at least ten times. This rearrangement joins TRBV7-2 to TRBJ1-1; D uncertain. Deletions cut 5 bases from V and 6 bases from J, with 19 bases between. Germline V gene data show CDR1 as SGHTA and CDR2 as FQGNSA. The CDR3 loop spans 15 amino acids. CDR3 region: CASSPRTRGPPEAFF. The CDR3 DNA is TGTGCCAGCAGCCCACGGACTCGAGGGCCCCCTGAAGCTTTCTTT.

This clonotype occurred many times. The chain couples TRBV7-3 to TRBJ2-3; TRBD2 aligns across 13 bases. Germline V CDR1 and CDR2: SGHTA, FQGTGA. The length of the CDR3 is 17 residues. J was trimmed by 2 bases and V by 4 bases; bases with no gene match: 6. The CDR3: CASSSRLAGGLTDTQYF. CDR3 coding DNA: TGTGCCAGCAGCTCGCGACTAGCGGGAGGACTCACAGATACGCAGTATTTT. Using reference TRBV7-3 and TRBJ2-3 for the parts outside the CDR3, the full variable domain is GAGVSQTPSNKVTEKGKYVELRCDPISGHTALYWYRQSLGQGPEFLIYFQGTGAADDSGLPNDRFFAVRPEGSVSTLKIQRTERGDSAVYLCASSSRLAGGLTDTQYFGPGTRLTVL.

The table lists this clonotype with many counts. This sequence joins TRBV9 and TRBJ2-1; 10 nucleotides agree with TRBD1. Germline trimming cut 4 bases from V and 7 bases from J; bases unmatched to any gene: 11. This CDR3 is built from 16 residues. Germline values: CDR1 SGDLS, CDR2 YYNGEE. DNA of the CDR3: TGTGCCAGCAGCCCCTCCGGGACAGGGGTGGGGAATGAGCAGTTCTTC. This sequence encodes CASSPSGTGVGNEQFF.

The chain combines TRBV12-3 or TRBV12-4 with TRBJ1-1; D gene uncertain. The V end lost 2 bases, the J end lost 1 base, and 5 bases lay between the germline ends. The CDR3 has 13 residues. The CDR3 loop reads CASSLKENTEAFF. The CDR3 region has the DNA TGTGCCAGCAGTTTAAAAGAGAACACTGAAGCTTTCTTT.

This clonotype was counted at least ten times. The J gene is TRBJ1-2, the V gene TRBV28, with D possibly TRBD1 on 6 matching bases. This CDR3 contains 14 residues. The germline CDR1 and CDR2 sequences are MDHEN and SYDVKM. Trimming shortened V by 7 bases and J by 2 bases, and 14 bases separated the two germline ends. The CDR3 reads CASTVRTANYGYTF. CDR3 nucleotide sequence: TGTGCCAGCACCGTAAGGACAGCCAACTATGGCTACACCTTC.

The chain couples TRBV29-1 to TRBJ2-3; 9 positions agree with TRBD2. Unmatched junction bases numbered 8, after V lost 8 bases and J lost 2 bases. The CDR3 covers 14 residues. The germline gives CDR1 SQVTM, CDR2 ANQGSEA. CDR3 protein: CSLGAGGSTDTQYF. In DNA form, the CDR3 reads TGCAGCCTCGGGGCGGGGGGGTCCACAGATACGCAGTATTTT.

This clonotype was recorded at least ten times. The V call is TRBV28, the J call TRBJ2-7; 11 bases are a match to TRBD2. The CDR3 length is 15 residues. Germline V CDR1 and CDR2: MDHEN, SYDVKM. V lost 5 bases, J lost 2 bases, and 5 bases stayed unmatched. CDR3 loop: CASSLGLADTYEQYF. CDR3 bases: TGTGCCAGCAGTCTGGGACTAGCGGATACCTACGAGCAGTACTTC.

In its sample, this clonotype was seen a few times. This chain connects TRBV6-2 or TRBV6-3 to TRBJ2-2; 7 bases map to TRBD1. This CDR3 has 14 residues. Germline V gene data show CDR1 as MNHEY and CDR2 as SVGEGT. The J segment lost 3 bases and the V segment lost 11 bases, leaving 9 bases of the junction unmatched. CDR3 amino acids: CAVTGTDYTGELFF. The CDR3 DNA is TGTGCCGTCACCGGGACAGACTACACCGGGGAGCTGTTTTTT.

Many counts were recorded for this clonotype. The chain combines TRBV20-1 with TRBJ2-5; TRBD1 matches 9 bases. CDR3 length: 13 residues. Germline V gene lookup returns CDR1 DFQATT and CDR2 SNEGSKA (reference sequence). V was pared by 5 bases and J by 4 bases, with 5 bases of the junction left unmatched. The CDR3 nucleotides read TGCAGTGCTTTCGGACAGGGGAGAGAGACCCAGTACTTC. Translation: CSAFGQGRETQYF.

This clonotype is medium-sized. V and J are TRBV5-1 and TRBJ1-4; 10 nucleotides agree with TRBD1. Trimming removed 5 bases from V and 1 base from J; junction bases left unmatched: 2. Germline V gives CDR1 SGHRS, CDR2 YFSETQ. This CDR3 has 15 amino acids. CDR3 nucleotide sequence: TGCGCCAGCAGTTGGGACAGGGGAACTAATGAAAAACTGTTTTTT. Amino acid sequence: CASSWDRGTNEKLFF.

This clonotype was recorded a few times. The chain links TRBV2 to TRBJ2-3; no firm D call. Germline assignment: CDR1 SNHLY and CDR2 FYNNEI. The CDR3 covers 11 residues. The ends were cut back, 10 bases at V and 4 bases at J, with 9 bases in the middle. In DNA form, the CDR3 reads TGTGCCACCGCGTTCGCAGATACGCAGTATTTT. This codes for CATAFADTQYF.

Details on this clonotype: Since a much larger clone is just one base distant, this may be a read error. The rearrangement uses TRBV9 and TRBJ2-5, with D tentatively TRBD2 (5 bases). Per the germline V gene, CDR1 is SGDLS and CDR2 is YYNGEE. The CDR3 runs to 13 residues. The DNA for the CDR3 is TGTGTCAGCAGCGGCGGACCGAAAGAGACCCAGTACTTC. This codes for CVSSGGPKETQYF.

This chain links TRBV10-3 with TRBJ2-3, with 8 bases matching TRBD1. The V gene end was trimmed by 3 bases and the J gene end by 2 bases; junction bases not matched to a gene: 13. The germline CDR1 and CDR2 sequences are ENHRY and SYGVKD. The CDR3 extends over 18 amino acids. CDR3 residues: CAISENPGTGPSTDTQYF. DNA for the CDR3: TGTGCCATCAGTGAAAACCCCGGGACAGGTCCCTCCACAGATACGCAGTATTTT.